A selection of T cell receptor beta chains follows, all from one sample in a study of blood T cell repertoires in COVID-19. Profiled with immunoSEQ multiplex PCR; TCRdb holds only in-frame clones, not every one. Among about 280,000 clones listed, over 75% were seen once. The specimen sequenced was peripheral blood. The receptors come from a human donor in a cohort sampled during active COVID-19. Both conserved end residues are part of each CDR3. Each record gives: CDR3 length, clone size, V gene, D gene, J gene, CDR3 protein, CDR3 DNA. D genes are given only for firm matches. Clone size is given for some rows only: seen once, a few or many times, or a class if the clone is expanded.

>15|-|TRBV18|TRBD2|TRBJ2-5
CASSLRGGHQETQYF
TGTGCCAGCTCACTACGCGGGGGGCACCAAGAGACCCAGTACTTC
>14|-|TRBV27|-|TRBJ2-2
CASSLFVNTGELFF
TGTGCCAGCAGTTTATTCGTGAACACCGGGGAGCTGTTTTTT
>14|-|TRBV2|TRBD1|TRBJ1-1
CASSVVDRGTEAFF
TGTGCCAGCAGTGTGGTAGACAGGGGCACTGAAGCTTTCTTT
>11|-|TRBV28|-|TRBJ2-5
CASTEFRTQYF
TGTGCCAGCACGGAGTTTAGGACCCAGTACTTC
>14|-|TRBV7-2|-|TRBJ1-1
CASSFGGPNTEAFF
TGTGCCAGCAGCTTCGGGGGGCCCAACACTGAAGCTTTCTTT
>13|-|TRBV29-1|-|TRBJ1-1
CSVGGFMNTEAFF
TGCAGCGTTGGTGGCTTCATGAACACTGAAGCTTTCTTT
>14|-|TRBV29-1|-|TRBJ1-2
CSGLGLEVEHGYTF
TGCAGCGGACTCGGATTGGAGGTTGAGCATGGCTACACCTTC
>16|-|TRBV5-5|TRBD1|TRBJ1-5
CASSFLGTGAPQPQHF
TGTGCCAGCAGCTTCTTAGGGACAGGGGCCCCTCAGCCCCAGCATTTT
>15|-|TRBV28|TRBD2|TRBJ2-7
CASRFSGTRKTEQYF
TGTGCCAGCAGGTTTTCCGGGACTAGGAAGACCGAGCAGTACTTC
>13|-|TRBV28|-|TRBJ1-2
CASSFSLLYGYTF
TGTGCCAGCAGTTTCTCTCTCCTCTATGGCTACACCTTC
>12|-|TRBV6-5|-|TRBJ2-5
CASSRSLETQYF
TGTGCCAGCAGCCGGTCCCTAGAGACCCAGTACTTC
>13|-|TRBV6-6|TRBD2|TRBJ2-1
CASKTSGYNEQFF
TGTGCCAGCAAAACTAGCGGTTACAATGAGCAGTTCTTC
>14|-|TRBV6-6|-|TRBJ1-2
CASSYSSQGGGYTF
TGTGCCAGCAGTTATTCAAGTCAGGGAGGAGGCTACACCTTC
>15|once|TRBV7-3|TRBD2|TRBJ2-5
CASSSSGRASETQYF
TGTGCCAGCAGCTCTAGCGGGAGGGCCTCGGAGACCCAGTACTTC
>15|-|TRBV5-1|TRBD1|TRBJ1-6
CASSLEQGNNSPLHF
TGCGCCAGCAGCTTGGAACAGGGGAATAATTCACCCCTCCACTTT
>17|once|TRBV19|-|TRBJ2-2
CASRQTTRGANTGELFF
TGTGCCAGTAGACAGACCACAAGGGGCGCGAACACCGGGGAGCTGTTTTTT
>14|few|TRBV27|-|TRBJ1-2
CASSPLTANYGYTF
TGTGCCAGCAGTCCATTGACTGCTAACTATGGCTACACCTTC
>12|-|TRBV12-3/TRBV12-4|TRBD1|TRBJ2-1
CASIPGQGKEFF
TGTGCCAGCATTCCGGGACAGGGAAAGGAGTTCTTC
>15|-|TRBV15|-|TRBJ2-1
CATSSIDPSYNEQFF
TGTGCCACCAGCAGCATAGATCCCTCCTACAATGAGCAGTTCTTC
>16|-|TRBV5-6|-|TRBJ1-4
CASSYPPGTNNEKLFF
TGTGCCAGCAGCTACCCGCCCGGGACAAATAATGAAAAACTGTTTTTT
>14|-|TRBV15|-|TRBJ2-2
CATSRARSPGELFF
TGTGCCACCAGCAGAGCGAGAAGTCCCGGGGAGCTGTTTTTT
>15|-|TRBV7-2|-|TRBJ2-5
CASSLAFGALETQYF
TGTGCCAGCAGCTTAGCGTTCGGAGCTCTGGAGACCCAGTACTTC
>15|-|TRBV15|-|TRBJ1-1
CATSRDFGSNTEAFF
TGTGCCACCAGCAGAGATTTCGGGAGTAACACTGAAGCTTTCTTT
>15|-|TRBV18|TRBD1|TRBJ1-5
CASSPTGRYNQPQHF
TGTGCCAGCTCACCGACAGGGAGGTATAATCAGCCCCAGCATTTT
>14|-|TRBV19|TRBD1|TRBJ2-1
CASRRRGREGEQFF
TGTGCCAGCAGAAGAAGGGGGCGCGAGGGTGAGCAGTTCTTC
>15|once|TRBV27|TRBD2|TRBJ2-1
CASSPGTSGYNEQFF
TGTGCCAGCAGCCCCGGGACTAGCGGCTACAATGAGCAGTTCTTC
>18|-|TRBV7-9|TRBD1|TRBJ2-1
CASRLDRGSLKLVGEQFF
TGTGCCAGCAGGCTGGACAGGGGTAGCCTAAAGTTAGTCGGTGAGCAGTTCTTC
>16|-|TRBV5-1|TRBD1|TRBJ2-3
CASSLSRTGGTDTQYF
TGCGCCAGCAGCTTGAGTAGGACAGGGGGCACAGATACGCAGTATTTT
>21|-|TRBV4-3|TRBD2|TRBJ2-3
CASSQDLGSTSGRASTDTQYF
TGCGCCAGCAGCCAAGATCTCGGGTCCACTAGCGGGAGGGCTAGCACAGATACGCAGTATTTT
>14|-|TRBV19|TRBD2|TRBJ2-7
CASSASAGGSEQYF
TGTGCCAGTAGTGCATCAGCGGGAGGGAGCGAGCAGTACTTC
>13|-|TRBV30|TRBD1|TRBJ2-4
CAWSPDRGNIQYF
TGTGCCTGGAGTCCAGACAGGGGAAACATTCAGTACTTC
>11|once|TRBV5-4|-|TRBJ2-3
CASSFRDTQYF
TGTGCCAGCAGCTTCCGAGATACGCAGTATTTT
>13|-|TRBV15|-|TRBJ1-6
CATRQGMSSPLHF
TGTGCCACCAGGCAGGGGATGAGTTCACCCCTCCACTTT
>16|-|TRBV28|TRBD2|TRBJ2-3
CASSQKTSPYTDTQYF
TGTGCCAGCAGTCAAAAGACTAGCCCCTACACAGATACGCAGTATTTT
>15|-|TRBV9|TRBD2|TRBJ2-5
CASSVDGRIRETQYF
TGTGCCAGCAGCGTCGACGGGAGGATCAGGGAGACCCAGTACTTC
>14|-|TRBV7-2|-|TRBJ2-2
CASSSRLNTGELFF
TGTGCCAGCAGTTCCCGACTTAACACCGGGGAGCTGTTTTTT
>15|-|TRBV6-5|TRBD1|TRBJ1-1
CASSRQTGLNTEAFF
TGTGCCAGCAGTCGACAGACAGGGTTGAACACTGAAGCTTTCTTT
>14|-|TRBV19|-|TRBJ1-4
CASNFRATNEKLFF
TGTGCCAGTAACTTCAGGGCAACTAATGAAAAACTGTTTTTT
>16|-|TRBV28|TRBD2|TRBJ2-5
CASRALSGRGEETQYF
TGTGCCAGCAGGGCCCTCAGCGGGAGGGGTGAAGAGACCCAGTACTTC
>17|-|TRBV7-2|TRBD2|TRBJ2-7
CASSLVSSGSRGYEQYF
TGTGCCAGCAGCTTAGTGTCTAGCGGGAGCCGGGGCTACGAGCAGTACTTC
>19|-|TRBV16|TRBD2|TRBJ2-1
CASSQTSGRAISSYNEQFF
TGTGCCAGCAGCCAAACTAGCGGGAGGGCAATAAGCTCCTACAATGAGCAGTTCTTC
>15|-|TRBV6-5|TRBD1|TRBJ2-5
CASIPGTGVQETQYF
TGTGCCAGCATCCCCGGGACAGGGGTGCAAGAGACCCAGTACTTC
>16|-|TRBV5-1|TRBD2|TRBJ2-1
CASSLGVLANYNEQFF
TGCGCCAGCAGCTTGGGTGTACTAGCGAACTACAATGAGCAGTTCTTC
>15|-|TRBV7-2|TRBD2|TRBJ2-3
CASSLGTSVLYTQYF
TGTGCCAGCAGCTTAGGGACTAGCGTTCTCTATACGCAGTATTTT